One sample yielded the 30 T cell receptor beta chains listed below, sequenced in a study of blood T cell repertoires in COVID-19. Libraries were prepared by immunoSEQ multiplex PCR; TCRdb keeps only in-frame clonotypes and omits some of them. The table records approximately 220,000 clones, more than 80% of them present only once. Material for sequencing was PBMCs or T cells enriched from blood (not recorded which). The receptors were sampled from a woman between 18 and 29 years old in a cohort exposed to, infected with or recovered from COVID-19 (not recorded which).

The V and J genes are TRBV4-2 and TRBJ2-7, with no clear D. This CDR3 spans 11 amino acids. CDR1 is LGHNA, CDR2 YNFKEQ, per germline. Trimming took 1 base from V and 4 from J, leaving 2 bases between them. The CDR3 loop reads CASSQAYEQYF. The CDR3 coding sequence is TGTGCCAGCAGCCAAGCGTACGAGCAGTACTTC.

This clone was seen just once. This chain's CDR3 is CASSLVAGVRNEQFF. CDR3 nucleotide sequence: TGTGCCAGCAGTTTAGTAGCGGGAGTAAGGAATGAGCAGTTCTTC. This chain joins TRBV27 and TRBJ2-1, with 9 positions matching TRBD2. The CDR3 runs 15 residues. Germline V CDR1 and CDR2: MNHEY, SMNVEV (reference sequence). The V segment lost 2 bases and the J segment 7 bases; nucleotides outside the gene matches: 6.

This clone has only one observation. The J gene is TRBJ2-3, the V gene TRBV14; D call uncertain. CDR3 length: 12 amino acids. Trimming took off 0 bases at V and 6 bases at J, with 4 bases between the two ends. Per germline, CDR1 SGHDN and CDR2 FVKESK. This chain's CDR3 is CASSQEQDTQYF. CDR3 nucleotide sequence: TGTGCCAGCAGCCAAGAACAGGATACGCAGTATTTT.

The chain combines TRBV28 with TRBJ2-1; D uncertain. Trimming stripped 5 bases from V and 4 bases from J, with 12 bases between. The CDR3 contains 14 residues. The V gene's germline CDR1 is MDHEN and CDR2 SYDVKM. The CDR3 sequence: CASSPGAEYNEQFF. CDR3 in DNA: TGTGCCAGCAGTCCCGGTGCGGAATACAATGAGCAGTTCTTC.

The CDR3 loop is CASSPGRVDNEQFF. The CDR3, as DNA: TGTGCCAGCAGCCCCGGCAGGGTCGACAATGAGCAGTTCTTC. The J gene is TRBJ2-1, the V gene TRBV11-2; D may be TRBD1 (5 bases). The germline V and J ends were trimmed by 5 bases and 5 bases, with 13 bases remaining between them. The germline gives CDR1 SGHAT, CDR2 FQNNGV. The CDR3 totals 14 residues.

In its sample, this clone was seen a few times. J is TRBJ2-1 and V is TRBV19; TRBD2 matches 13 bases. J lost 8 bases, V lost 1 base, and 8 bases had no gene match. Per germline, CDR1 LNHDA and CDR2 SQIVND (reference sequence). This CDR3 comprises 17 residues. In DNA form, the CDR3 reads TGTGCCAGTAGTATAGCCGGGACTAGCGGGATGGGTGATGAGCAGTTCTTC. Translation: CASSIAGTSGMGDEQFF.

This CDR3 is CASRSFETQYF. The DNA of the CDR3 is TGTGCCAGCAGGTCCTTTGAGACCCAGTACTTC. The rearrangement joins TRBV2 to TRBJ2-5; D ambiguous. V shed 6 bases and J shed 5 bases, with 7 bases lying between them. The germline V gene encodes CDR1 SNHLY and CDR2 FYNNEI. This CDR3 has 11 amino acids.

The chain links TRBV5-1 to TRBJ2-5, with 7 bases identical to TRBD1. In germline, CDR1 is SGHRS, CDR2 YFSETQ. This CDR3 is 14 amino acids long. Trimming removed 0 bases from V and 5 bases from J; junction bases left unmatched: 4. The CDR3: CASSLAGTAETQYF. CDR3 in DNA: TGCGCCAGCAGCTTGGCCGGGACAGCGGAGACCCAGTACTTC.

The V and J genes are TRBV2 and TRBJ1-2; no clear D gene. V lost 6 bases, J lost 4 bases, and 15 bases lay in between. The CDR3 spans 14 residues. The germline gives CDR1 SNHLY, CDR2 FYNNEI. This CDR3 reads CASSRVQAGYGYTF. CDR3 nucleotide sequence: TGTGCCAGCAGCCGCGTCCAGGCGGGCTATGGCTACACCTTC.

V and J are TRBV28 and TRBJ1-3; maybe TRBD1 (6 bases). Trimming removed 7 bases at V and 0 bases at J, with 19 bases between. This CDR3 comprises 17 residues. Looked up from germline, CDR1 is MDHEN and CDR2 is SYDVKM. Here the CDR3 reads CASNLAGAHLSGNTIYF. The CDR3 DNA sequence: TGTGCCAGCAATCTCGCAGGGGCTCACCTCTCTGGAAACACCATATATTTT.

The chain is built from TRBV6-6 and TRBJ1-5; the match to TRBD1 covers 9 bases. The length of the CDR3 is 15 residues. Germline assignment: CDR1 MNHNY and CDR2 SVGAGI (reference sequence). Losses at the gene ends were 6 bases for V and 9 bases for J; bases not matched to a gene: 12. The CDR3 nucleotides are TGTGCCAGCAGGCGAGAGACAGGGGGGCCATCGCCCCAGCATTTT. Its translation: CASRRETGGPSPQHF.

V usage is TRBV9 and J usage is TRBJ2-7; D might be TRBD2 (6 bases). V dropped 0 bases and J dropped 3 bases, with 10 bases sitting between them. The CDR3 length is 14 residues. Germline lookup yields CDR1 SGDLS and CDR2 YYNGEE. The CDR3 region is CASSVGGTDYEQYF. The CDR3 DNA is TGTGCCAGCAGCGTAGGCGGGACCGACTACGAGCAGTACTTC.

The genes are TRBV19 and TRBJ1-1; 9 bases line up with TRBD1. The V gene end was trimmed by 8 bases and the J gene end by 0 bases; junction bases not matched to a gene: 7. Germline-derived CDR1 and CDR2 are LNHDA and SQIVND (reference sequence). This CDR3 comprises 15 residues. The DNA of the CDR3 is TGTGCCAGTGGAACAGGGGGCGGGATGAACACTGAAGCTTTCTTT. This translates into CASGTGGGMNTEAFF.

The genes are TRBV6-5 and TRBJ2-1; 8 positions agree with TRBD2. Germline V lookup: CDR1 MNHEY, CDR2 SVGAGI. The CDR3 extends over 13 amino acids. J gave up 9 bases and V 7 bases, and 8 bases lay outside the gene matches. The CDR3 is CASKDVAGGEQFF. CDR3 in DNA: TGTGCCAGCAAGGACGTGGCGGGAGGTGAGCAGTTCTTC.

The CDR3 DNA is TGTGCCTGGAGTCCACTACCGGGACTTATGAACACCGGGGAGCTGTTTTTT. Translating gives CAWSPLPGLMNTGELFF. This chain uses TRBV30 with TRBJ2-2; perhaps TRBD2 as D (6 bases). CDR3 length equals 17 residues. V was trimmed by 2 bases and J by 1 base, leaving 17 bases between them. Germline V gene sequence: CDR1 GTSNPN, CDR2 SVGIG (reference sequence).

The chain carries TRBV19 and TRBJ1-1; D gene unclear. Between the trimmed V and J ends, which lost 3 bases and 1 base, there was a span of 6 bases. Germline V lookup: CDR1 LNHDA, CDR2 SQIVND (reference sequence). The CDR3 length is 13 residues. The CDR3 protein is CASSMSGNTEAFF. The CDR3 DNA sequence: TGTGCCAGTAGTATGTCAGGGAACACTGAAGCTTTCTTT.

This rearrangement joins TRBV6-5 to TRBJ1-1; 7 bases agree with TRBD1. CDR1 is MNHEY, CDR2 SVGAGI, per germline. The CDR3 extends over 13 amino acids. Losses at the gene ends were 6 bases for V and 5 bases for J; bases not matched to a gene: 6. The CDR3 coding sequence is TGTGCCAGCAGATTACAGGGGCGGACTGAAGCTTTCTTT. Amino acid sequence: CASRLQGRTEAFF.

V gene TRBV3-1 (or the pseudogene TRBV3-2) combines with J gene TRBJ1-2, with a weak D call TRBD1 (6 bases). This CDR3 comprises 16 residues. V lost 4 bases, J lost 4 bases, and 19 bases lay in between. Germline-derived CDR1 and CDR2 are LGHDT and YNNKEL (reference sequence). The CDR3 bases are TGTGCCAGCAGCCCTGTGGGACAAGACAGAAGCTATGGCTACACCTTC. The encoded protein is CASSPVGQDRSYGYTF.

The chain carries TRBV24-1 and TRBJ2-1; 8 bases agree with TRBD2. J lost 8 bases, V lost 2 bases, and 7 bases had no gene match. The germline gives CDR1 KGHDR, CDR2 SFDVKD. This CDR3 spans 15 amino acids. In DNA, the CDR3 is TGTGCCACCAGTGATTCGGGACTAGGGGAGGATGAGCAGTTCTTC. Residues: CATSDSGLGEDEQFF.

The chain is built from TRBV9 and TRBJ2-5; 12 nucleotides align to TRBD2. Germline CDR1 reads SGDLS; CDR2 reads YYNGEE. The CDR3 length is 14 residues. J was trimmed by 4 bases and V by 3 bases; bases with no gene match: 1. The CDR3 is CASSALAGGETQYF. CDR3 sequence (DNA): TGTGCCAGCAGCGCACTAGCGGGGGGAGAGACCCAGTACTTC.

This chain connects TRBV23-1 to TRBJ2-4, with a weak D call TRBD2 (6 bases). TRBV23-1 is labeled an ORF, and its function is uncertain. Trimming removed 0 bases from V and 6 bases from J, with 15 bases in between. CDR3 length: 16 amino acids. The DNA of the CDR3 is TGCGCCAGCAGTCAATCCCCAGAGGGAGGCAGAAACATTCAGTACTTC. Its protein is CASSQSPEGGRNIQYF.

The chain links TRBV10-3 to TRBJ2-5, with 7 bases aligning to TRBD1. Germline-derived CDR1 and CDR2 are ENHRY and SYGVKD. V shed 5 bases and J 1 base; nucleotides not matched to a gene: 1. The CDR3 is made up of 13 amino acids. The CDR3 spells CAISWDSQETQYF. DNA of the CDR3: TGTGCCATCAGTTGGGACAGCCAAGAGACCCAGTACTTC.

The chain joins TRBV5-4 to TRBJ1-1; D is unclear. This CDR3 region has 13 residues. V was pared by 2 bases and J by 5 bases, with 10 bases between. CDR1 SGHNT and CDR2 YYREEE come from the germline V gene (reference sequence). DNA of the CDR3: TGTGCCAGCAGCTTTTTGGCGGGGACTGAAGCTTTCTTT. Translation gives CASSFLAGTEAFF.

V gene TRBV7-9 combines with J gene TRBJ2-1; 8 positions match TRBD2. V trimming: 5 bases; J trimming: 8 bases; junction bases outside the gene matches: 8. Germline CDR1 is SEHNR and CDR2 is FQNEAQ (reference sequence). The CDR3 contains 14 residues. In DNA, the CDR3 is TGTGCCAGCAGCCATAGCGGGATTAGGGATGAGCAGTTCTTC. Its protein is CASSHSGIRDEQFF.

As concerns this clone: At one boundary the junction diverges from the germline segment, which might be a read error. The chain employs TRBV28 and TRBJ1-2, with D perhaps matching TRBD1 (6 bases). Germline loops: CDR1 MDHEN, CDR2 SYDVKM. CDR3 length: 13 residues. In DNA form, the CDR3 reads TGTGCCAGCAGTTTACCTTCTACAGGGCAAATCGCCTTC. It is translated as CASSLPSTGQIAF.

This rearrangement joins TRBV19 to TRBJ1-1, with D hard to call. Germline V gene lookup returns CDR1 LNHDA and CDR2 SQIVND (reference sequence). The CDR3 covers 13 residues. The V end lost 3 bases, the J end lost 5 bases, and 10 bases lay between the germline ends. Here the CDR3 reads CASSMRGTTEAFF. CDR3 nucleotides: TGTGCCAGTAGTATGCGGGGTACTACTGAAGCTTTCTTT.

This chain connects TRBV7-2 to TRBJ1-4; D is perhaps TRBD1 (5 bases). The CDR3 sequence is 15 residues long. Germline V CDR1 and CDR2: SGHTA, FQGNSA. V was clipped by 5 bases and J by 5 bases, with 15 bases between them. The CDR3 loop reads CASSTQGIPNEKLFF. The CDR3 coding sequence is TGTGCCAGCAGCACCCAGGGTATCCCCAATGAAAAACTGTTTTTT.

In its sample, this clone was seen a few times. J is TRBJ1-2 and V is TRBV7-3; 8 positions agree with TRBD1. CDR3 length: 13 amino acids. CDR1 and CDR2 (germline): SGHTA, FQGTGA. V lost 5 bases, J lost 7 bases, and 6 bases stayed unmatched. The CDR3 reads CASSPQTGAGYTF. Written as DNA, the CDR3 is TGTGCCAGCAGCCCGCAGACAGGGGCTGGCTACACCTTC.

The chain recombines TRBV28 with TRBJ1-5; D perhaps matches TRBD1 (6 bases). Trimming removed 6 bases from V and 3 bases from J, with 12 bases in between. The germline V gene encodes CDR1 MDHEN and CDR2 SYDVKM. The CDR3 length is 14 residues. The DNA of the CDR3 is TGTGCCAGCAGACCCGGACAGCTCAATCAGCCCCAGCATTTT. Translation gives CASRPGQLNQPQHF.

The chain uses TRBV6-1 and TRBJ1-2; D uncertain. CDR3 size: 17 residues. CDR1 and CDR2 from the germline V gene are MNHNS and SASEGT. V lost 1 base and J 0 bases, leaving 15 bases between the germline ends. CDR3 loop: CASSEGTRRNANYGYTF. CDR3 coding DNA: TGTGCCAGCAGTGAAGGTACCCGGAGGAATGCTAACTATGGCTACACCTTC.